The rows below give T cell receptor beta chains drawn from one sample of a study of cytomegalovirus exposure and HLA in healthy donors. Libraries were prepared by immunoSEQ multiplex PCR; TCRdb keeps only in-frame clonotypes and omits some of them. The data hold roughly 180,000 clones, with around 80% observed a single time. Specimen: PBMCs. The source of these receptors is a male donor in good health and CMV-seronegative. CDR3s include the opening cysteine and the closing phenylalanine or tryptophan. The D gene is left open where the match is weak. For some rows the clone size is stated as once, few or many, or as a class when expanded; others skip it.

-,-,TRBJ2-7,TRBV29-1,CSVQRTGIEQYF,TGCAGCGTTCAACGAACAGGGATCGAGCAGTACTTC
-,-,TRBJ2-2,TRBV28,CASSLRGSGGELFF,TGTGCCAGCAGTTTAAGGGGGTCGGGCGGGGAGCTGTTTTTT
TRBD1,-,TRBJ2-1,TRBV7-3,CASSSPGQGVNEQFF,TGTGCCAGCAGCTCCCCGGGACAGGGAGTGAATGAGCAGTTCTTC
-,-,TRBJ1-2,TRBV25-1,CASSPPGRNYGYTF,TGTGCCAGCAGTCCGCCGGGTCGAAACTATGGCTACACCTTC
TRBD2,-,TRBJ2-4,TRBV7-9,CASTSMGGRDIQYF,TGTGCCAGCACCTCAATGGGGGGGAGGGACATTCAGTACTTC
-,-,TRBJ1-2,TRBV5-5,CATATRDYGYTF,TGTGCAACAGCAACCAGGGACTATGGCTACACCTTC
TRBD1,-,TRBJ2-7,TRBV7-6,CASSAGTGAYEQYF,TGTGCCAGCAGCGCCGGGACAGGGGCCTACGAGCAGTACTTC
TRBD2,once,TRBJ2-7,TRBV9,CASSVGPTSEYEQYF,TGTGCCAGCAGCGTAGGACCGACTAGCGAGTACGAGCAGTACTTC
-,-,TRBJ2-2,TRBV2,CASTVDSSNTGELFF,TGTGCCAGCACCGTGGACAGCTCGAACACCGGGGAGCTGTTTTTT
TRBD2,once,TRBJ2-5,TRBV6-1,CASSVSTSGGAVFETQYF,TGTGCCAGCAGTGTATCGACTAGCGGGGGGGCCGTTTTTGAGACCCAGTACTTC
-,once,TRBJ2-7,TRBV2,CASSSGPPGEQYF,TGTGCCAGCAGCTCGGGTCCACCAGGGGAGCAGTACTTC
TRBD1,-,TRBJ2-3,TRBV5-7,CASSARDREPHSTDTQYF,TGTGCCAGCAGCGCCCGGGACAGGGAACCCCATAGCACAGATACGCAGTATTTT
-,-,TRBJ1-4,TRBV25-1,CASSTGPGEKLFF,TGTGCCAGTAGCACAGGGCCCGGGGAAAAACTGTTTTTT
TRBD1,-,TRBJ2-7,TRBV5-1,CASSLALAGGINEQYF,TGCGCCAGCAGCTTGGCCTTGGCAGGGGGCATTAACGAGCAGTACTTC
-,-,TRBJ2-1,TRBV5-1,CASSASSYNEQFF,TGCGCCAGCAGCGCTAGCTCCTACAATGAGCAGTTCTTC
TRBD1,-,TRBJ2-3,TRBV19,CASSTGQGTDTQYF,TGTGCCAGTAGTACGGGACAGGGCACAGATACGCAGTATTTT
-,few,TRBJ1-2,TRBV4-3,CASSQADSEVNYGYTF,TGCGCCAGCAGCCAAGCAGATAGCGAAGTAAACTATGGCTACACCTTC
-,-,TRBJ1-3,TRBV4-1,CASSQVGNTIYF,TGCGCCAGCAGCCAAGTAGGAAACACCATATATTTT
TRBD2,-,TRBJ2-7,TRBV7-2,CASSSLAGVYEQYF,TGTGCCAGCAGCTCATTAGCGGGGGTTTACGAGCAGTACTTC
-,-,TRBJ2-1,TRBV7-3,CASSAQGNFPNEQFF,TGTGCCAGCAGCGCCCAGGGGAATTTTCCCAATGAGCAGTTCTTC
-,-,TRBJ2-2,TRBV5-1,CASSLPSGRGTGELFF,TGCGCCAGCAGCTTGCCTAGCGGAAGGGGGACCGGGGAGCTGTTTTTT
TRBD1,-,TRBJ2-2,TRBV7-2,CASSLGTGGPGELFF,TGTGCCAGCAGCTTGGGGACAGGGGGCCCCGGGGAGCTGTTTTTT
-,-,TRBJ2-7,TRBV11-2,CASSLVFADRRYEQYF,TGTGCCAGCAGCTTAGTTTTTGCGGACAGACGCTACGAGCAGTACTTC
-,-,TRBJ1-4,TRBV29-1,CSVRGQTPNEKLFF,TGCAGCGTTCGTGGACAGACCCCTAATGAAAAACTGTTTTTT
-,-,TRBJ2-7,TRBV5-4,CASSNPDIGAAYEQYF,TGTGCCAGCAGTAATCCCGACATTGGGGCCGCCTACGAGCAGTACTTC
TRBD1,-,TRBJ1-1,TRBV5-1,CASSSTGGLNTEAFF,TGCGCCAGCAGCTCGACAGGGGGCTTGAACACTGAAGCTTTCTTT
TRBD1,once,TRBJ2-3,TRBV7-7,CASSSGTGNTDTQYF,TGTGCTAGCAGCTCCGGGACAGGGAACACAGATACGCAGTATTTT
-,few,TRBJ1-6,TRBV14,CASRPRRDNSPLHF,TGTGCCAGCAGGCCTAGACGGGATAATTCACCCCTCCACTTT
TRBD1,-,TRBJ1-1,TRBV7-2,CASSATTGTGTGLVCEAFF,TGTGCCAGCAGCGCTACGACGGGCACCGGGACAGGGCTTGTTTGCGAAGCTTTCTTT
-,-,TRBJ1-2,TRBV6-5,CASTRTGEDGYPF,TGTGCCAGCACCAGGACCGGGGAGGATGGCTACCCCTTC
TRBD2,-,TRBJ2-3,TRBV7-2,CASSLGLAGGRGGTDTQYF,TGTGCCAGCAGCTTAGGTCTAGCGGGGGGCCGGGGGGGCACAGATACGCAGTATTTT
-,-,TRBJ2-7,TRBV7-2,CASSSPRGLFPNEQYF,TGTGCCAGCAGCTCCCCCCGCGGACTCTTCCCCAACGAGCAGTACTTC
TRBD1,few,TRBJ1-1,TRBV6-6,CASSYVTGFEAFF,TGTGCCAGCAGTTACGTGACAGGGTTTGAAGCTTTCTTT
-,-,TRBJ1-5,TRBV28,CASSSPRQTVNQPQHF,TGTGCCAGCAGTTCCCCACGACAGACGGTCAATCAGCCCCAGCATTTT
-,-,TRBJ2-3,TRBV9,CASKKGGKTDTQYF,TGTGCCAGCAAGAAGGGGGGGAAGACAGATACGCAGTATTTT
-,-,TRBJ1-2,TRBV5-8,CASSLGQEVGGYTF,TGTGCCAGCAGCTTGGGACAGGAGGTTGGTGGCTACACCTTC
TRBD2,-,TRBJ2-2,TRBV4-2,CASSQASSDGGLAGNTGELFF,TGTGCCAGCAGCCAAGCCTCCTCCGACGGTGGACTAGCGGGAAACACCGGGGAGCTGTTTTTT
-,-,TRBJ2-3,TRBV5-4,CASSPSGGRTDTQYF,TGTGCCAGCAGCCCCTCAGGCGGGCGGACAGATACGCAGTATTTT
TRBD1,-,TRBJ1-6,TRBV7-6,CASSLVRGRNSPLHF,TGTGCCAGCAGCTTAGTTAGGGGGCGTAATTCACCCCTCCACTTT
TRBD2,-,TRBJ2-3,TRBV7-9,CASRTGTSGRNTDTQYF,TGTGCCAGCAGGACCGGGACTAGCGGGAGAAACACAGATACGCAGTATTTT